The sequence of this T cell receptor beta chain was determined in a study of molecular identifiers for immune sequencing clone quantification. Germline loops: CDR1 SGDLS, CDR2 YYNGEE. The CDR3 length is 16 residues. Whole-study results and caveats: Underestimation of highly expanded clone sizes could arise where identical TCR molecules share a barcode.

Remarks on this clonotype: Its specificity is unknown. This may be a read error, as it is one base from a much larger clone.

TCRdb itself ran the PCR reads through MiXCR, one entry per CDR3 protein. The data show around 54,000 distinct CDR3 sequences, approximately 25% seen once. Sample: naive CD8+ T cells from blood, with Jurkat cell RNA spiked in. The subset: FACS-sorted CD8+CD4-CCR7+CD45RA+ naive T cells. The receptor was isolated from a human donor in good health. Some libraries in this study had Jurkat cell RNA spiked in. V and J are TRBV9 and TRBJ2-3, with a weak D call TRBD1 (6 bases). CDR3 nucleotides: TGTGCCAGCAGCGCCAGGGACACCTCTAGCACAGATACGCAGAATTTT. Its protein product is CASSARDTSSTDTQNF.